This TCR beta chain was sequenced in a study of shared clonotypes between healthy human individuals (dated by TCRdb to between 2020 and 2021). Background on the whole study: A couple of women and a few men aged 18 to 49 years were included in the cohort. Per donor, three plates each were used for CD4 naive and CD4 memory, two for CD8 naive, and one for CD8 memory. To estimate repertoire size and how much clonotypes are shared between individuals, the study performed deep sequencing of blood TCR repertoires from 4 to 6 healthy adults. Different laboratories and diverse techniques were used to prepare libraries and sequence TCR repertoires, to increase sequencing depth and limit assay-specific biases. Between about 0.94 and 8.9 billion PBMCs per donor were obtained by leukapheresis. Here is what the overall study found, with its caveats: Because the study included a small number of donors, the genetic and exposure-history diversity represented was limited. Approximately 4.8% of naive CD4, 3% to 3.5% of naive CD8, roughly 2.4% of memory CD4, and approximately 0.4% of memory CD8 clonotypes were shared across several donors. Larger estimated clonotype richness was generally found for naive subsets than for memory subsets. Even with the large sequencing depth, rarefaction of the sorted-subset datasets indicated that sequencing was incomplete. Sampling was limited to blood, and TCR repertoires in tissue likely differ from TCR repertoires in blood. Compared with non-shared clonotypes, the clonotypes found in all four sorted-subset donors had higher generation probabilities. Pairwise subsampling indicated that sequencing depth was expected to affect the degree of clonotype sharing among donors.

The donors were healthy, HIV-negative adults with no recently reported acute infections or vaccinations. Only Caucasian adults living in Nashville, Tennessee, USA were represented among the donors. CD8 memory samples combined magnetically selected CD45RO+ cells with CCR7-negative CD45RA+ effector memory (TemRA) cells. Blood was obtained by leukapheresis, after which PBMCs were separated by Ficoll-Histopaque density gradient centrifugation and cryopreserved in liquid nitrogen vapor phase. Analytical flow cytometry was used to check the purity and quantity of each magnetically sorted T cell population. Genomic DNA was isolated from each sorted fraction and quantified by UV absorbance on a Nanodrop 2000c. Comments on this clone: The antigen it recognizes is unknown. No base quality information exists; no much larger clone differs at one position.

TCR CDR3 regions were amplified from genomic DNA by multiplex PCR using the deep immunoSEQ assay. For each cell subset, the extracted genomic DNA was distributed evenly across all wells of several immunoSEQ 96-well plates, and each plate served as one replicate. For sorted subsets, about 210 ng of genomic DNA, equivalent to some 33,000 T cell genomes, went into each replicate PCR. The purified libraries were quantified using a Qubit 3.0 fluorometer, sized with a Bioanalyzer 2100, and then quantified again using the KAPA Library Quantification kit. A separate single-read 150-cycle Illumina NextSeq 550 flow cell was used to sequence each immunoSEQ 96-well plate. The study's own analysis went as follows. Because only junctional sequences without quality scores were contained in the immunoSEQ output, filtering matching that applied to full-length reads could not be performed. To assign V/J genes and CDR3, sequences were annotated using PyIR, a Python wrapper for IgBLAST v1.9, with IMGT germline references. Any read was removed if the V/J assignment was weak (E-value above 1e-6), the CDR3 was missing, or the read contained stop codons, out-of-frame junctions, or ambiguous translated residues. V3J clonotypes were defined by identical inferred V gene, J gene, and CDR3 amino acid sequence. The percentage overlap between two repertoires was calculated by dividing the number of shared unique clonotypes by the size of the smaller repertoire. RTK rarefaction, the Chao1 estimator, and Recon v2.1 estimates of unobserved clonotypes were used to assess repertoire richness. Generation probabilities were computed with OLGA for all TCRbeta clonotypes obtained by the gDNA method from four donors. TCRdb holds this immuneACCESS table with in-frame rearrangements only. Some clones are missing; in checked studies, unresolved V genes explain under half, and the rest has no known cause. V and J calls plus clone size are reproduced from that table; the DNA served to infer D and trimming. For this sample there are around 690,000 clones; 80% to 95% appear just once. The top ten hold roughly 36% of the sample.

From the cysteine through the phenylalanine, the CDR3 covers 16 amino acids. Kept here is only the CDR3 DNA, which spans 48 bases and is read in frame from base 1. V is reduced by 7 bases and J by 6 bases, leaving a spacing of 21 bases between them. The germline V gene (reference sequence) provides CDR1 MNHEY and CDR2 SMNVEV. The chain was built from TRBV27 and TRBJ2-2, and perhaps TRBD2 as D gene, on 6 matching bases. Source material: memory CD8+ T cells from PBMCs. The intended sense of this specimen's cell subset or site label: CD45RO+ cells pooled with CCR7-negative TemRA cells. This receptor was identified in a man aged 18 to 30 in good health. Some clones in this sample may be carry-over from other donors' samples. The CDR3 protein: CASTPGVFGSAGELFF. The nucleotide sequence is TGTGCCAGCACCCCTGGGGTATTCGGGAGCGCCGGGGAGCTGTTTTTT.